The 4 T cell receptor beta chains given below trace back to one sample, sequenced in a study of cytomegalovirus exposure and HLA in healthy donors. PCR used 60 Vbeta primers and 13 Jbeta primers. Profiling relied on immunoSEQ multiplex PCR, and the TCRdb table lists in-frame clones only, not all of them. The sample includes about 130,000 clones, about 76% seen only once; the top ten take 0.6% to 0.7%. Sequencing used PBMCs. These TCRs come from a man between 18 and 35 years old in good health and CMV-seronegative.

This clone occurred a few times. This chain uses TRBV4-1 with TRBJ1-2; D gene unclear. Trimming cost V 5 bases and J 8 bases, with 12 bases left between them. The CDR3 is 12 residues long. The germline V gene has CDR1 MGHRA and CDR2 YSYEKL. The CDR3 DNA is TGCGCCAGCAGCGGTCCCCGAGGGGGCTACACCTTC. This gives the protein CASSGPRGGYTF.

The chain is built from TRBV6-6 and TRBJ1-2, with 10 bases lining up with TRBD1. The CDR3 spans 14 residues. Germline V gene data show CDR1 as MNHNY and CDR2 as SVGAGI (reference sequence). J was trimmed by 8 bases and V by 0 bases; bases with no gene match: 3. CDR3 protein: CASSYSGQGEGYTF. The CDR3 DNA reads TGTGCCAGCAGTTACTCAGGACAGGGGGAAGGCTACACCTTC.

The chain recombines TRBV2 with TRBJ2-2, with a weak D call TRBD2 (6 bases). CDR3 length: 15 amino acids. Germline lookup yields CDR1 SNHLY and CDR2 FYNNEI. Trimming removed 4 bases from V and 0 bases from J, with 9 bases in between. The CDR3, as DNA: TGTGCCAGCAGTGCGGGGGTACCGAACACCGGGGAGCTGTTTTTT. It is translated as CASSAGVPNTGELFF.

The CDR3 spells CASSFVDRRLSGANVLTF. The CDR3 DNA is TGTGCCAGCAGCTTTGTGGACAGGAGACTCTCTGGGGCCAACGTCCTGACTTTC. This rearrangement joins TRBV5-6 to TRBJ2-6, with 7 positions matching TRBD1. Germline assignment: CDR1 SGHDT and CDR2 YYEEEE. This CDR3 has 18 amino acids. Trimming cost V 2 bases and J 0 bases; bases outside gene matches: 8.